Shown below are 18 T cell receptor beta chains from a single sample sequenced in a study of T cell changes during pregnancy in multiple sclerosis. Clones were read by immunoSEQ multiplex PCR, and TCRdb kept only the in-frame ones, dropping some. The repertoire includes tens of thousands of clones, under 95% of them detected once, and 0.86% sits in the top ten. This sample comprised peripheral blood, obtained in the second trimester of pregnancy. These receptor sequences come from a female donor with multiple sclerosis, enrolled in a pregnancy study.

This clone came up a few times. The rearrangement joins TRBV5-8 to TRBJ1-2, with 8 positions matching TRBD1. Losses at the gene ends were 1 base for V and 8 bases for J; bases not matched to a gene: 7. The CDR3 runs to 14 residues. Germline assignment: CDR1 SGHTS and CDR2 YDEGEE. CDR3: CASSLFLQGEGYTF. DNA of the CDR3: TGTGCCAGCAGCTTGTTCTTACAGGGGGAGGGCTACACCTTC.

This clone was detected a few times. The chain is built from TRBV5-1 and TRBJ1-1; maybe TRBD1 (5 bases). Per germline, CDR1 SGHRS and CDR2 YFSETQ. The CDR3 sequence is 14 residues long. Trimming left V 5 bases short and J 6 bases short, with 17 bases between. The DNA for the CDR3 is TGCGCCAGCAGGTCTACGTGGGGCTTCTCTGAAGCTTTCTTT. This codes for CASRSTWGFSEAFF.

J is TRBJ1-2 and V is TRBV5-6; 9 bases are a match to TRBD1. There are 14 residues in the CDR3. Germline CDR1 is SGHDT and CDR2 is YYEEEE. The junction had 7 bases not matched to a gene; V was cut back by 5 bases and J by 5 bases. The CDR3 loop is CASRPKDRGYGYTF. CDR3 sequence (DNA): TGTGCCAGCAGGCCAAAGGACAGGGGATATGGCTACACCTTC.

The CDR3 bases are TGTGCCATCAGTGAAAGGGGGTTCACCGGGGAGCTGTTTTTT. Translated, it gives CAISERGFTGELFF. The rearrangement links TRBV10-3 to TRBJ2-2, with D tentatively TRBD1 (6 bases). CDR1 ENHRY and CDR2 SYGVKD come from the germline V gene. The CDR3 is made up of 14 amino acids. Trimming removed 3 bases at V and 4 bases at J, with 9 bases between.

V gene TRBV25-1 combines with J gene TRBJ2-5; 8 bases map to TRBD2. Germline trimming cut 1 base from V and 1 base from J; bases unmatched to any gene: 2. The CDR3 length is 15 residues. Germline-derived CDR1 and CDR2 are MGHDK and SYGVNS. The DNA of the CDR3 is TGTGCCAGCAGTGAATCGGGGGGGGCCCAAGAGACCCAGTACTTC. It yields the protein CASSESGGAQETQYF.

The J gene is TRBJ1-2, the V gene TRBV13, with 8 bases fitting TRBD1. From germline, CDR1 is PRHDT and CDR2 FYEKMQ (reference sequence). This CDR3 spans 17 amino acids. Trimming cost V 5 bases and J 0 bases; bases outside gene matches: 11. The CDR3 sequence: CASSPWTGSTSNYGYTF. The CDR3 nucleotides read TGTGCCAGCAGCCCCTGGACAGGGAGCACCTCTAACTATGGCTACACCTTC.

The J gene is TRBJ2-3, the V gene TRBV7-3; maybe TRBD1 (5 bases). Germline V CDR1 and CDR2: SGHTA, FQGTGA. The CDR3 runs 13 residues. V lost 10 bases, J lost 4 bases, and 15 bases lay in between. For the CDR3, the DNA is TGTGCCACAGGGAAGGGGATTGCAGATACGCAGTATTTT. This sequence encodes CATGKGIADTQYF.

V is TRBV9 and J is TRBJ2-4, with D possibly TRBD1 on 5 matching bases. V dropped 0 bases and J dropped 2 bases, with 6 bases sitting between them. Germline values: CDR1 SGDLS, CDR2 YYNGEE. CDR3 size: 14 residues. CDR3 in amino acids: CASSVDRTKNIQYF. The CDR3, as DNA: TGTGCCAGCAGCGTAGACAGGACCAAAAACATTCAGTACTTC.

This clone was observed a single time. The rearrangement links TRBV6-5 to TRBJ1-4, with 9 bases lining up with TRBD1. Germline assignment: CDR1 MNHEY and CDR2 SVGAGI. The J segment lost 2 bases and the V segment lost 6 bases, leaving 4 bases of the junction unmatched. The CDR3 runs to 15 residues. The CDR3: CASRNTGGTNEKLFF. The CDR3 DNA is TGTGCCAGCAGAAATACAGGGGGCACTAATGAAAAACTGTTTTTT.

This chain joins TRBV19 and TRBJ1-2; 10 bases agree with TRBD1. Germline CDR1 is LNHDA and CDR2 is SQIVND (reference sequence). The CDR3 has 15 residues. Germline trimming cut 6 bases from V and 6 bases from J; bases unmatched to any gene: 10. CDR3: CASSQDRGGSDGYTF. CDR3 sequence (DNA): TGTGCCAGTAGCCAGGACAGGGGGGGTTCGGATGGCTACACCTTC.

The chain links TRBV5-4 to TRBJ1-1, with 7 nucleotides matching TRBD1. Germline V gene data show CDR1 as SGHNT and CDR2 as YYREEE (reference sequence). V was clipped by 0 bases and J by 1 base; unmatched bases: 3. CDR3 size: 15 residues. The CDR3 spells CASSLEGARNTEAFF. The CDR3 DNA reads TGTGCCAGCAGCTTGGAGGGGGCTCGGAACACTGAAGCTTTCTTT.

The V and J genes are TRBV4-3 and TRBJ2-7; D might be TRBD2 (5 bases). Deletions cut 4 bases from V and 7 bases from J, with 11 bases between. Germline values: CDR1 LGHNA, CDR2 YSLEER. CDR3 length equals 12 residues. CDR3 bases: TGCGCCAGCAGCCGCCTCCCGGGGGAGCAGTACTTC. Translating gives CASSRLPGEQYF.

For the CDR3, the DNA is TGTGCCAGCAGTTTCACAGGGGGAAACACCATATATTTT. It codes for CASSFTGGNTIYF. The chain couples TRBV27 to TRBJ1-3; possible D gene TRBD1, 6 bases. The germline V gene has CDR1 MNHEY and CDR2 SMNVEV (reference sequence). The CDR3 contains 13 residues. Between the trimmed V and J ends, which lost 3 bases and 4 bases, there was a span of 7 bases.

This rearrangement joins TRBV6-5 to TRBJ1-5, with D uncertain. The CDR3 has 13 residues. Looked up from germline, CDR1 is MNHEY and CDR2 is SVGAGI. The V and J ends lost 0 bases and 7 bases respectively, with 7 bases between them. The CDR3 region is CASSYSLRQPQHF. The CDR3 nucleotides are TGTGCCAGCAGTTACTCGTTGAGACAGCCCCAGCATTTT.

J is TRBJ1-4 and V is TRBV1; whether TRBD1, the table's D call, matches the DNA was not checked. TRBV1 is listed as a pseudogene. This CDR3 comprises 16 residues. In DNA, the CDR3 is TGCACCAGCAGCCAAGATCGAACAGGGGCCCGTGAAAAACTGTTTTTT. It is translated as CTSSQDRTGAREKLFF.

The gene calls are TRBV7-2 and TRBJ2-1; TRBD2 agrees at 13 bases. Germline loops: CDR1 SGHTA, CDR2 FQGNSA. The CDR3 sequence is 17 residues long. The V and J ends lost 1 base and 2 bases, in that order; junction bases with no gene match: 2. The CDR3 loop is CASSLGLAGGTYNEQFF. In DNA form, the CDR3 reads TGTGCCAGCAGCTTAGGACTAGCGGGGGGTACCTACAATGAGCAGTTCTTC.

The genes are TRBV4-2 and TRBJ1-3; D ambiguous. V gave up 4 bases and J gave up 2 bases, with 9 bases separating them. The CDR3 is made up of 14 amino acids. Germline V CDR1 and CDR2: LGHNA, YNFKEQ. The CDR3 sequence is CASSPLRAGNTIYF. The CDR3 DNA is TGTGCCAGCAGCCCGCTCCGGGCTGGAAACACCATATATTTT.

The chain links TRBV6-4 to TRBJ1-1; unclear D gene. The CDR3 extends over 13 amino acids. Trimming removed 4 bases at V and 0 bases at J, with 6 bases between. In germline, CDR1 is MRHNA, CDR2 SNTAGT. CDR3 DNA sequence: TGTGCCAGCAGTGCCGGAGTGAACACTGAAGCTTTCTTT. Protein: CASSAGVNTEAFF.